The present entry profiles one TCR beta chain with its context. V shed 3 bases and J 4 bases; nucleotides not matched to a gene: 3. This CDR3 has 14 residues. CDR1 and CDR2 (germline): SEHNR, FQNEAQ (reference sequence). Participants were placed into cohorts based on the clinical history they reported. Per the authors' pipeline: Estimated nucleated cell counts came from reference gene primer amplification. The repertoire was sequenced with immunoSEQ multiplex PCR; TCRdb's copy has only in-frame clones and lacks some. That table supplies the V and J calls and clone size; D and trimming were determined from the DNA. This sample has roughly 320,000 clones, with roughly 90% found just once. These data belong to a study of blood T cell repertoires in COVID-19. As for the study in general: Some COVID-19 samples were acute and others convalescent; all came from the United States, Italy and Spain. The cDNA or gDNA used as material had been derived from T cells, B-cell-depleted T cells, or PBMCs.

The receptor's source is a young woman who had been exposed to COVID-19. The specimen sequenced was PBMCs or T cells enriched from blood (not recorded which). V is TRBV7-9 and J is TRBJ1-3, with 7 bases that match TRBD1. CDR3 DNA: TGTGCCAGCAGCTTCTCAGGGGGAGGAAACACCATATATTTT. It is translated as CASSFSGGGNTIYF.